These T cell receptor beta chains were read from a single sample in a study of blood T cell repertoires in COVID-19. Libraries were prepared by immunoSEQ multiplex PCR; TCRdb keeps only in-frame clonotypes and omits some of them. The table shows 150,000 to 200,000 clones, with over 75% occurring only once. The specimen sequenced was peripheral blood. The receptor set was obtained from a man in his fifties who had recovered from COVID-19. Each CDR3 is given with its conserved first and last residue. Each record gives: CDR3 protein, J gene, V gene, clone size. Only part of the rows carry a size: once, few, many, or a class if the clone is expanded.

CDR3aa: CASSEGVDSPLHF; j_gene: TRBJ1-6; v_gene: TRBV5-1; abundance: NA
CDR3aa: CASSSPGTGGDGYTF; j_gene: TRBJ1-2; v_gene: TRBV28; abundance: NA
CDR3aa: CASSIEFRRSYEQYF; j_gene: TRBJ2-7; v_gene: TRBV19; abundance: NA
CDR3aa: CASSRDSNTEAFF; j_gene: TRBJ1-1; v_gene: TRBV10-1; abundance: many
CDR3aa: CASSWGGYEQYF; j_gene: TRBJ2-7; v_gene: TRBV5-8; abundance: NA
CDR3aa: CAWEGQAFGGYGYTF; j_gene: TRBJ1-2; v_gene: TRBV30; abundance: NA
CDR3aa: CASSRQGASTDTQYF; j_gene: TRBJ2-3; v_gene: TRBV6-5; abundance: once
CDR3aa: CASSLEGAGTEAFF; j_gene: TRBJ1-1; v_gene: TRBV6-5; abundance: many
CDR3aa: CASSNPDRNSPLHF; j_gene: TRBJ1-6; v_gene: TRBV7-9; abundance: once
CDR3aa: CASSQVLGSGSRLAHEQFF; j_gene: TRBJ2-1; v_gene: TRBV3-1/TRBV3-2; abundance: once
CDR3aa: CASSPSSYEQYF; j_gene: TRBJ2-7; v_gene: TRBV18; abundance: NA
CDR3aa: CASRGLAGDYEQYF; j_gene: TRBJ2-7; v_gene: TRBV5-1; abundance: NA
CDR3aa: CASSELSGANVLTF; j_gene: TRBJ2-6; v_gene: TRBV25-1; abundance: NA
CDR3aa: CASSSGRGQLLFTEAFF; j_gene: TRBJ1-1; v_gene: TRBV27; abundance: NA
CDR3aa: CASSSLPTGMNTGELFF; j_gene: TRBJ2-2; v_gene: TRBV7-3; abundance: NA
CDR3aa: CASSQYQFKVIQGSTDTQYF; j_gene: TRBJ2-3; v_gene: TRBV3-1/TRBV3-2; abundance: NA
CDR3aa: CASSLLTPNAEAFF; j_gene: TRBJ1-1; v_gene: TRBV11-2; abundance: few
CDR3aa: CSASGTRYTDTQYF; j_gene: TRBJ2-3; v_gene: TRBV20-1; abundance: NA